This T cell receptor beta chain was sequenced in a study of blood T cell repertoires in COVID-19. Background on the study: COVID-19 samples from acute and convalescent phases originated in the United States, Italy and Spain. The cDNA or gDNA used as material had been derived from T cells, B-cell-depleted T cells, or PBMCs.

The CDR3 has 18 amino acids. V dropped 2 bases and J dropped 1; count of bases not matched to a gene: 13. Germline V gene lookup returns CDR1 LNHNV and CDR2 YYDKDF (reference sequence). This clone has only a few counts. Original analysis: From reference gene primer amplification, estimates of nucleated cell counts were derived. Libraries were prepared by immunoSEQ multiplex PCR; TCRdb keeps only in-frame clonotypes and omits some of them. Clonal size and the V and J genes are those of that table, whereas D and trimming came from the DNA. The sample lists about 280,000 clones; 80% to 90% were seen once.

J is TRBJ1-1 and V is TRBV15, with 7 positions matching TRBD1. The origin of this receptor is a middle-aged man with acute or convalescent COVID-19. What was sequenced was peripheral blood. DNA for the CDR3: TGTGCCACCAGCAGACGGACAGGAGGTAACTTCGGGAACACTGAAGCTTTCTTT. Translating it yields CATSRRTGGNFGNTEAFF.